Given below is one T cell receptor beta chain in context. No antigen is known for it. No much larger clone is present one base from it, and per-base qualities are unavailable. The data are from a study of post-analysis software for immune sequencing data (dated by TCRdb to 2014 to 2015). Regarding the complete study: The recorded disease courses included relapsing-remitting, secondary progressive and progressive-relapsing multiple sclerosis, and some patients had no subtype annotation. The patient repertoires were compared against 11 previously published healthy control repertoires obtained from donors aged roughly 6 to 26 years. A subset of samples was prepared in parallel using single-end sample barcoding, then pooled and co-amplified after Illumina adapter ligation. Study-wide findings and limitations: When samples were clustered directly using the F measure, samples prepared in the same batch co-clustered strongly, which prompted a batch-effect correction. Compared with controls, multiple sclerosis patients had significantly lower normalized Chao1 diversity, a finding suggesting substantial peripheral T-cell clonal expansion. The multiple sclerosis patient group was slightly younger than the control group. Significantly higher frequencies in patients than in controls were found for roughly 5 TRBV segments, including TRBV5-6, TRBV5-1 and TRBV20-1.

Library construction relied on PCR. TCRdb shows the sequencer as Illumina HiSeq 2500. Unique molecular identifiers were incorporated into TCR beta cDNA libraries to reduce PCR and sequencing biases. Approximately 500,000 cDNA molecules were obtained per 1 to 10 million input T cells, so each molecule approximated one T cell. The same protocol used for the earlier healthy control dataset was applied to prepare and sequence the patient libraries. Samples belonging to the same batch were prepared together, multiplexed and sequenced on a shared HiSeq lane. The source study handled its data this way. Raw barcoded reads were processed with MIGEC, and single-read molecular identifier groups were discarded before consensus assembly and CDR3 extraction. VDJtools was used for post-analysis of the clonotype tables, and diversity was normalized by down-sampling every dataset to the size of the smallest sample. Repertoire overlap clustering matched CDR3 amino acid but not nucleotide sequences to correct batch-related cross-sample contamination. TCRdb reprocessed the public reads (quality trimming at Q25 with fastp, clone calling with MiXCR) and kept in-frame beta chains. Rows merge per CDR3 protein into single entries with the most common DNA and genes. For this entry, the V and J calls and clone size follow TCRdb and not the study's own pipeline. Within this sample are some 800,000 distinct CDR3 sequences, with just over 45% of them counted one time only. Together, the top ten hold roughly 4.9% of the sample.

To demonstrate the VDJtools post-analysis software, the study profiled TCR beta repertoires from the peripheral blood of about 13 young patients with multiple sclerosis. The multiple sclerosis patients were children and adolescents ranging in age from roughly 6 to 16 years. V and J are truncated by 5 bases and 0 bases respectively, leaving an intervening sequence of 20 bases. According to the germline V gene (reference sequence), CDR1 reads SEHNR and CDR2 reads FQNEAQ. Spanning cysteine to phenylalanine, the CDR3 consists of 17 amino acids. Only the CDR3 DNA stays, 51 bases, in frame from base 1. The sample was blood. The chain uses TRBV7-9 and TRBJ2-7; TRBD2 is perhaps the D gene, given 6 matching bases. The source is a girl aged 5-17 years with multiple sclerosis. The DNA sequence is as follows: TGTGCCAGCAGCCAAACTTCAGGGCCCGGGAGCTCCTACGAGCAGTACTTC. It is translated as CASSQTSGPGSSYEQYF.